This T cell receptor (beta chain) was observed in a study of blood T cell repertoires in COVID-19 (dated by TCRdb to 2020 to 2022). Context from the whole study: The collaborator samples originated in the United States, Italy and Spain and spanned the acute and convalescent phases of COVID-19. The prospective study material was composed of cDNA or gDNA derived from T cells, B-cell-depleted T cells, or PBMCs. The dataset comprised deeply sampled blood TCRbeta repertoires from subjects exposed to, actively infected with, or recovered from COVID-19. A freely available public database, intended as a resource for researchers studying the immune response to SARS-CoV-2, is where the repertoires were released. Samples came from the ongoing ImmuneRACE study (first 160 participants) plus 1,254 subjects from 6 global collaborators. A de-identified subject ID, COVID-19 status, age in years and sex were almost always included in the sample metadata. Where available, HLA class I and class II types were taken from metadata supplied by the sample provider and were not determined by assay-based typing. Paper-wide results and their limitations: The quantity of clinical and demographic metadata differed by source and by participant and was supplied without curation.

The immunoSEQ Assay, a bias-controlled multiplex PCR, was used to amplify TCRbeta CDR3 regions from genomic DNA. Per the source publication's procedure: Within the assay, amplification of reference gene primers was used to estimate how many nucleated cells each sample contained. To quantify the absolute abundance of each unique TCRbeta CDR3 rearrangement, sequence reads were collapsed and filtered. For each sample, productive Simpson clonality was calculated as the square root of Simpson's diversity index over productive rearrangements. Not all clones reach the TCRdb copy of this immuneACCESS table, which keeps in-frame sequences only. Checked studies attribute under half of the gap to unresolved V genes and leave the rest unexplained. Clonal size and the V and J genes are those of that table, whereas D and trimming came from the DNA. In this sample the table shows about 160,000 clones, approximately 80% of which occur a single time. The ten biggest clones cover 11% to 15% of the sample.

This clone was seen just once. What antigen it recognizes has not been identified. No much larger clonotype is one base removed from it; base qualities were not supplied. The collaborating institutions used their own protocols to collect whole blood in K2EDTA tubes. Collaborator samples were shipped for TCRbeta analysis as frozen whole blood, isolated PBMCs, or DNA extracted from either sample type. Taken from cysteine to phenylalanine, the CDR3 has 14 residues. This entry keeps only the CDR3 DNA: 42 bases, framed from base 1. The germline V end is reduced by 4 bases and the J end by 4 bases; junction bases left unmatched: 5. The germline V gene encodes CDR1 SGHAT and CDR2 FQNNGV.

Sequencing input: peripheral blood. The rearranged segments are TRBV11-2 and TRBJ1-2; 8 central bases correspond to TRBD1. This sequence originates from an elderly woman with acute or convalescent COVID-19. This receptor has the CDR3 CASSSAGTGYGYTF. The nucleotide sequence reads as follows: TGTGCCAGCAGCTCAGCTGGGACAGGCTATGGCTACACCTTC.